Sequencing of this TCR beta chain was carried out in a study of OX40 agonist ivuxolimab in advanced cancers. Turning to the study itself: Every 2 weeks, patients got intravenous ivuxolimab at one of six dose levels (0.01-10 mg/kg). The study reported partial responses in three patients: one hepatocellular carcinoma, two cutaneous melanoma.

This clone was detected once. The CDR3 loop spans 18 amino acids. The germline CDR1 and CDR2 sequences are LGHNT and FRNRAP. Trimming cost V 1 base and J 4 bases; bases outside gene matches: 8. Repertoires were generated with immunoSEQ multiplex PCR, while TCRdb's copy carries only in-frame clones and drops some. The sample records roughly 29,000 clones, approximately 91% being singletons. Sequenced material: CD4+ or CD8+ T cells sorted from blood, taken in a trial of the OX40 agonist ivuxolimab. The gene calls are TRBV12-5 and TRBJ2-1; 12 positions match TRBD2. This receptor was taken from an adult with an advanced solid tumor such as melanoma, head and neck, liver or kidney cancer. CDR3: CASGLGLAGEGIYNEQFF. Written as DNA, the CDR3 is TGTGCTAGTGGTTTGGGACTAGCGGGAGAGGGAATTTACAATGAGCAGTTCTTC. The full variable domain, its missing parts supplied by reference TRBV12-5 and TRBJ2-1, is DARVTQTPRHKVTEMGQEVTMRCQPILGHNTVFWYRQTMMQGLELLAYFRNRAPLDDSGMPKDRFSAEMPDATLATLKIQPSEPRDSAVYFCASGLGLAGEGIYNEQFFGPGTRLTVL.